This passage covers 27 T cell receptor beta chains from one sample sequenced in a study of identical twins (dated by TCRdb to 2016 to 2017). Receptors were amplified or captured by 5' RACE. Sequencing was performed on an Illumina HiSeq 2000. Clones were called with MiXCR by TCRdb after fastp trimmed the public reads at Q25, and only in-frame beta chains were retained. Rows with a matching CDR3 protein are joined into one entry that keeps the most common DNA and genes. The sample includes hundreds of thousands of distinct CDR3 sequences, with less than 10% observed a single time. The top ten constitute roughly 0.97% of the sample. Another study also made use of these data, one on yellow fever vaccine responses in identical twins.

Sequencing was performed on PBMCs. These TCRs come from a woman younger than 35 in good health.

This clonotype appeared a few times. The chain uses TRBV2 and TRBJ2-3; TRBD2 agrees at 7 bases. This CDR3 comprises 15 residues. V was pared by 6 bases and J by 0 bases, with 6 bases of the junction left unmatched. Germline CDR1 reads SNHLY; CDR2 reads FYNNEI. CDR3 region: CASSRGEASTDTQYF. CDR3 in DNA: TGTGCCAGCAGCCGGGGGGAGGCTAGCACAGATACGCAGTATTTT.

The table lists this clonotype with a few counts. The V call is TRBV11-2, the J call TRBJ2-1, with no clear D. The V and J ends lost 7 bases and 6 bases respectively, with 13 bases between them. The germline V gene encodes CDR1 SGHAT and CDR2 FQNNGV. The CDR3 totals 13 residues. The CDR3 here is CASTFDDGNEQFF. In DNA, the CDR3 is TGTGCCAGCACTTTCGACGACGGCAATGAGCAGTTCTTC.

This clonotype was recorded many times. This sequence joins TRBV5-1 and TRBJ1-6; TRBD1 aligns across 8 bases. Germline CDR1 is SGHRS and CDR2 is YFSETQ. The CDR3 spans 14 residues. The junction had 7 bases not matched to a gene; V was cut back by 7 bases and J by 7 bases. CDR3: CASQRTGSNSPLHF. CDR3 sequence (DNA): TGCGCCAGCCAGAGGACAGGGTCGAATTCACCCCTCCACTTT. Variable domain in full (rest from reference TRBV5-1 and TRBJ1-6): KAGVTQTPRYLIKTRGQQVTLSCSPISGHRSVSWYQQTPGQGLQFLFEYFSETQRNKGNFPGRFSGRQFSNSRSEMNVSTLELGDSALYLCASQRTGSNSPLHFGNGTRLTVT.

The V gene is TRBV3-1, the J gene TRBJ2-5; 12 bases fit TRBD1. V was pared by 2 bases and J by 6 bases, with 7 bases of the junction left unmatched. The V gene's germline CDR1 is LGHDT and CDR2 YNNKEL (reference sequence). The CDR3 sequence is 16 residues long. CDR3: CASSQPGTGGVKTQYF. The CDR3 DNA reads TGTGCCAGCAGCCAACCCGGGACAGGGGGCGTAAAGACCCAGTACTTC.

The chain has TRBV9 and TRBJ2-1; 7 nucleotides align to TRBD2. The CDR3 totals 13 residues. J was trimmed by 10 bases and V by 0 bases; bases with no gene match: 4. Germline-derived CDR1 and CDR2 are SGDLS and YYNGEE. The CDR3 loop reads CASSVGWGGEQFF. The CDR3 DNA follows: TGTGCCAGCAGCGTAGGCTGGGGGGGGGAGCAGTTCTTC. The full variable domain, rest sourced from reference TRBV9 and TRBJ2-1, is DSGVTQTPKHLITATGQRVTLRCSPRSGDLSVYWYQQSLDQGLQFLIQYYNGEERAKGNILERFSAQQFPDLHSELNLSSLELGDSALYFCASSVGWGGEQFFGPGTRLTVL.

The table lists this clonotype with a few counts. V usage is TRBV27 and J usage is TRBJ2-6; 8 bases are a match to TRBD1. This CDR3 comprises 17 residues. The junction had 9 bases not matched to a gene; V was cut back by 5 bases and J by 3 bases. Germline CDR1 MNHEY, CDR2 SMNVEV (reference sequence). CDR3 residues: CASSLGTGLGGANVLTF. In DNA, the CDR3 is TGTGCCAGCAGTCTCGGGACAGGTTTAGGTGGGGCCAACGTCCTGACTTTC.

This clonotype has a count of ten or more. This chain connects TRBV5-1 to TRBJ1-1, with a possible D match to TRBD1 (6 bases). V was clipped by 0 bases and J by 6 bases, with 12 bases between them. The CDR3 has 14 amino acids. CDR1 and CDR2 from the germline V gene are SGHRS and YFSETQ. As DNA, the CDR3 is TGCGCCAGCAGCTTGGCCAGGGGTCGGGCTGAAGCTTTCTTT. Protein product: CASSLARGRAEAFF. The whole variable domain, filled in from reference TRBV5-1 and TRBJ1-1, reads KAGVTQTPRYLIKTRGQQVTLSCSPISGHRSVSWYQQTPGQGLQFLFEYFSETQRNKGNFPGRFSGRQFSNSRSEMNVSTLELGDSALYLCASSLARGRAEAFFGQGTRLTVV.

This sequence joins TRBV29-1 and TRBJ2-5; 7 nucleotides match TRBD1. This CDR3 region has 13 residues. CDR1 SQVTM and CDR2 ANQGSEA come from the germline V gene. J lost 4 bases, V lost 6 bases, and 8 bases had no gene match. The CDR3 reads CSVDTGAAETQYF. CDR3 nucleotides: TGCAGCGTGGATACAGGGGCAGCAGAGACCCAGTACTTC.

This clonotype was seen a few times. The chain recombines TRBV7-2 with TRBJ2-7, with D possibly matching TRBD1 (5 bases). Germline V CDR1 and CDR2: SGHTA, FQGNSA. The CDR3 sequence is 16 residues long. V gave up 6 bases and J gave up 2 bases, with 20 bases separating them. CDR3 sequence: CASSSRLTVNTYEQYF. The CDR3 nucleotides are TGTGCCAGCAGTTCCCGTTTGACAGTGAATACCTACGAGCAGTACTTC.

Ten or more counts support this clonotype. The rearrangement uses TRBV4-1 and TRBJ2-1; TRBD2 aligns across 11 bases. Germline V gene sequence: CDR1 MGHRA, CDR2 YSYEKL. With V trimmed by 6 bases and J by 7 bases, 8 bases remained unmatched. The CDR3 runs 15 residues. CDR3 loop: CASRVSLAGGNEQFF. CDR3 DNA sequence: TGCGCCAGCAGAGTAAGTCTAGCGGGAGGAAATGAGCAGTTCTTC.

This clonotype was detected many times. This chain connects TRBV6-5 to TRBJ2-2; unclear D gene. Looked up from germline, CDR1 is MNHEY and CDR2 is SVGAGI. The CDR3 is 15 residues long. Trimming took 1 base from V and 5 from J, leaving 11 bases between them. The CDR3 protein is CASSYYPVRTGELFF. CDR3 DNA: TGTGCCAGCAGTTACTACCCAGTCCGAACCGGGGAGCTGTTTTTT.

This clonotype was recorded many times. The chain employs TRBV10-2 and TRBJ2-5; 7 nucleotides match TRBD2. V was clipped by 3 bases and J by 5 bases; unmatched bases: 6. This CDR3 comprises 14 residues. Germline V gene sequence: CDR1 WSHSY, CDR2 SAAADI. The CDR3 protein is CASSDRGVGETQYF. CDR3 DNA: TGCGCCAGCAGTGACCGGGGGGTAGGGGAGACCCAGTACTTC.

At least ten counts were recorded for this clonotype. CDR3 in amino acids: CASTREGAGYEQYF. For the CDR3, the DNA is TGCGCCAGCACCCGTGAGGGGGCGGGTTACGAGCAGTACTTC. The genes are TRBV5-1 and TRBJ2-7, with 7 bases aligning to TRBD1. Germline V CDR1 and CDR2: SGHRS, YFSETQ. Unmatched junction bases numbered 10, after V lost 6 bases and J lost 4 bases. The CDR3 spans 14 residues.

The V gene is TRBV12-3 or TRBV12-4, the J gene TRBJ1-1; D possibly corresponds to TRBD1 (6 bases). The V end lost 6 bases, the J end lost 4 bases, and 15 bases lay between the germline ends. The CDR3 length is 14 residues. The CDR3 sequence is CASSPMGGGTEAFF. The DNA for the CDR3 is TGTGCCAGCAGCCCCATGGGAGGGGGCACTGAAGCTTTCTTT.

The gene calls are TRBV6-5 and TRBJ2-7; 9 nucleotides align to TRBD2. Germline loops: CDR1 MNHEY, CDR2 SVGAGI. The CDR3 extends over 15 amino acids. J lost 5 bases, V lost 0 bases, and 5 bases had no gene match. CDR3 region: CASSYSSLAGNEQYF. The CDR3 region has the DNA TGTGCCAGCAGTTACTCATCGCTAGCGGGAAACGAGCAGTACTTC.

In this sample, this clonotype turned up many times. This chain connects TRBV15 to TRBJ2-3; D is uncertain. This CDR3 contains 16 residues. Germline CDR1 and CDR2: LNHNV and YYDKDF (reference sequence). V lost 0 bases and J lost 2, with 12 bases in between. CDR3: CATSREYGPSTDTQYF. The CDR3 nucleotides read TGTGCCACCAGCAGAGAATATGGGCCGTCCACAGATACGCAGTATTTT.

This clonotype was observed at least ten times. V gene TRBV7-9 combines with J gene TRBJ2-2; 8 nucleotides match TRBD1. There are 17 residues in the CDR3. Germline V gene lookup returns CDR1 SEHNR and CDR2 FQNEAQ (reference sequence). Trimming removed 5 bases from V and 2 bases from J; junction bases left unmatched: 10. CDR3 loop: CASSPLRQGPNTGELFF. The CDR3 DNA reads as TGTGCCAGCAGCCCACTAAGACAGGGGCCCAACACCGGGGAGCTGTTTTTT.

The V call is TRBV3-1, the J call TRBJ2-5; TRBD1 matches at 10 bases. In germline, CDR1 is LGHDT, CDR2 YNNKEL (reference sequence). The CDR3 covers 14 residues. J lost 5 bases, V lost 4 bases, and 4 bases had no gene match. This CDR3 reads CASSRGTGDETQYF. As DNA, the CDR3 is TGTGCCAGCAGCCGAGGGACAGGGGACGAGACCCAGTACTTC.

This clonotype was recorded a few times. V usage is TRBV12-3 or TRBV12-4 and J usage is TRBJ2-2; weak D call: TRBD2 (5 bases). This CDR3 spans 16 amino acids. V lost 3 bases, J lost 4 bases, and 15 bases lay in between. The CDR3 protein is CASSLMAGILTGELFF. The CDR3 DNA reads TGTGCCAGCAGTTTGATGGCGGGTATCCTCACCGGGGAGCTGTTTTTT.

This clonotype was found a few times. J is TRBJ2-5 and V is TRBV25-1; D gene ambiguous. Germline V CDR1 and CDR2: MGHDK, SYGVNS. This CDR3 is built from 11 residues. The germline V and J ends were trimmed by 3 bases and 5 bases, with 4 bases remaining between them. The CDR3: CASSDTETQYF. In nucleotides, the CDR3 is TGTGCCAGCAGTGATACGGAGACCCAGTACTTC.

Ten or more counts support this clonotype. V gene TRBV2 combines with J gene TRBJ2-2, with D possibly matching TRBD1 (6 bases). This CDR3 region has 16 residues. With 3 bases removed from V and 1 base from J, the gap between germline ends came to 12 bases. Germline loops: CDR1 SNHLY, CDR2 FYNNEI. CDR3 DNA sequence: TGTGCCAGCAGTGATCTTTCGGGACAGAACACCGGGGAGCTGTTTTTT. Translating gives CASSDLSGQNTGELFF.

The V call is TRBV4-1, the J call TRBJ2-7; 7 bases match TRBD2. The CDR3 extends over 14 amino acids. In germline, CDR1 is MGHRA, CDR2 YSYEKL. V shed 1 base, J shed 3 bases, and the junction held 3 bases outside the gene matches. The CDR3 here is CASSQGAGDYEQYF. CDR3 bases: TGCGCCAGCAGCCAAGGCGCGGGAGACTACGAGCAGTACTTC.

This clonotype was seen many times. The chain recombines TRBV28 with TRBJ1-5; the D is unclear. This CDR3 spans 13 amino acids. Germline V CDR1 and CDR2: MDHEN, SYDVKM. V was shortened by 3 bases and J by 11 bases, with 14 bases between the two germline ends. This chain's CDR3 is CASSFNPYLAQHF. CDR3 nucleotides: TGTGCCAGCAGTTTCAACCCATATTTGGCCCAGCATTTT.

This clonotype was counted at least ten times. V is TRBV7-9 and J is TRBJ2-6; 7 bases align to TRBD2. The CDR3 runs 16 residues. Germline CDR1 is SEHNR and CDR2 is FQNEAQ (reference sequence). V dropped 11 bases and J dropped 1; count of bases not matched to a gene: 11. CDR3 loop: CAAGRVDPSGANVLTF. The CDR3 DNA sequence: TGTGCCGCGGGGAGGGTAGACCCATCTGGGGCCAACGTCCTGACTTTC.

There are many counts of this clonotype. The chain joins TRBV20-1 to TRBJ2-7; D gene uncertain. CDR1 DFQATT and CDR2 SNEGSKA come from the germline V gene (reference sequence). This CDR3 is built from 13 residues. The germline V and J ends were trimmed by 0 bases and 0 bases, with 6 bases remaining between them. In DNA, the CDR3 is TGCAGTGCTAGAGATCTGGTCTCCTACGAGCAGTACTTC. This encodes CSARDLVSYEQYF.

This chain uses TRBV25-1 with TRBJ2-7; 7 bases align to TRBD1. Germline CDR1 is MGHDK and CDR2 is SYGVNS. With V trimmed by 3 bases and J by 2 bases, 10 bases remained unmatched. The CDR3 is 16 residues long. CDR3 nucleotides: TGTGCCAGCAGTGACCCAGGGGGATATAAGACCTACGAGCAGTACTTC. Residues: CASSDPGGYKTYEQYF.

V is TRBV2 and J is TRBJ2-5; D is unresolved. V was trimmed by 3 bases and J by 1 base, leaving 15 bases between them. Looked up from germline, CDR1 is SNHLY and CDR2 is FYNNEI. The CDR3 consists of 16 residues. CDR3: CASSDKGPVSQETQYF. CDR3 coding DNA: TGTGCCAGCAGTGATAAAGGCCCAGTAAGCCAAGAGACCCAGTACTTC.